These 2 T cell receptor beta chains originate from one sample sequenced in a study of blood T cell repertoires in COVID-19. Some clones are missing from TCRdb's copy, which holds only in-frame ones; the method was immunoSEQ multiplex PCR. The repertoire holds approximately 300,000 clones, more than 80% seen once, with 6% to 7% in the top ten. Material: peripheral blood. The receptors stem from a woman aged 25-40 years with COVID-19, enrolled during active disease.

The rearrangement links TRBV19 to TRBJ2-4; 8 nucleotides agree with TRBD1. Trimming cost V 8 bases and J 0 bases; bases outside gene matches: 12. The CDR3 runs 17 residues. In germline, CDR1 is LNHDA, CDR2 SQIVND (reference sequence). The CDR3 protein is CASAGTGIAGAKNIQYF. The CDR3 DNA reads as TGTGCCAGTGCCGGGACAGGCATAGCCGGAGCCAAAAACATTCAGTACTTC. The full variable domain, with the rest looked up from reference TRBV19 and TRBJ2-4, is DGGITQSPKYLFRKEGQNVTLSCEQNLNHDAMYWYRQDPGQGLRLIYYSQIVNDFQKGDIAEGYSVSREKKESFPLTVTSAQKNPTAFYLCASAGTGIAGAKNIQYFGAGTRLSVL.

This clone has just one count. The chain joins TRBV4-3 to TRBJ2-7, with a tentative D call TRBD1 (6 bases). CDR1 LGHNA and CDR2 YSLEER come from the germline V gene. V was pared by 0 bases and J by 1 base, with 10 bases between. The CDR3 has 15 amino acids. CDR3 sequence reads: CASSQDQGTSYEQYF. CDR3 nucleotide sequence: TGCGCCAGCAGCCAAGATCAGGGGACGTCCTACGAGCAGTACTTC.